This entry lists 19 T cell receptor beta chains sequenced from one sample in a study of cytomegalovirus exposure and HLA in healthy donors. The PCR ran on 60 Vbeta and 13 Jbeta primers. Some clones are missing from TCRdb's copy, which holds only in-frame ones; the method was immunoSEQ multiplex PCR. The profile shows 100,000 or so clones, 76% of them singletons. Sequenced: PBMCs. All receptors derive from a man aged 35-49 years in good health and CMV-seronegative.

The chain carries TRBV19 and TRBJ1-5; D might be TRBD1 (6 bases). The CDR3 runs 14 residues. Germline V lookup: CDR1 LNHDA, CDR2 SQIVND (reference sequence). The germline V and J ends were trimmed by 6 bases and 3 bases, with 12 bases remaining between them. CDR3 in DNA: TGTGCCAGTAGATTAGGACAGTTCAATCAGCCCCAGCATTTT. This translates into CASRLGQFNQPQHF. Using reference TRBV19 and TRBJ1-5 for the parts outside the CDR3, the full variable domain is DGGITQSPKYLFRKEGQNVTLSCEQNLNHDAMYWYRQDPGQGLRLIYYSQIVNDFQKGDIAEGYSVSREKKESFPLTVTSAQKNPTAFYLCASRLGQFNQPQHFGDGTRLSIL.

The rearrangement joins TRBV2 to TRBJ1-3, with TRBD1 matching 9 bases. The V gene's germline CDR1 is SNHLY and CDR2 FYNNEI. This CDR3 is built from 16 residues. V dropped 6 bases and J dropped 0; count of bases not matched to a gene: 6. This chain's CDR3 is CASSWDRASSGNTIYF. The DNA of the CDR3 is TGTGCCAGCAGCTGGGACAGGGCGAGCTCTGGAAACACCATATATTTT.

The chain couples TRBV4-3 to TRBJ1-1, with D possibly TRBD1 on 5 matching bases. In germline, CDR1 is LGHNA, CDR2 YSLEER. This CDR3 contains 15 residues. Trimming stripped 2 bases from V and 4 bases from J, with 14 bases between. CDR3 sequence reads: CASSQSSRRGTEAFF. CDR3 DNA sequence: TGCGCCAGCAGCCAAAGTAGCCGTAGGGGCACTGAAGCTTTCTTT.

The gene calls are TRBV19 and TRBJ1-1, with a tentative D call TRBD1 (5 bases). V was cut by 3 bases and J by 1 base, with 9 bases left in between. CDR1 and CDR2 (germline): LNHDA, SQIVND (reference sequence). The CDR3 length is 14 residues. As DNA, the CDR3 is TGTGCCAGTAGTATCCAGGGTTGGAACACTGAAGCTTTCTTT. Encoded protein: CASSIQGWNTEAFF. Looking up the rest from reference TRBV19 and TRBJ1-1 gives the full variable domain: DGGITQSPKYLFRKEGQNVTLSCEQNLNHDAMYWYRQDPGQGLRLIYYSQIVNDFQKGDIAEGYSVSREKKESFPLTVTSAQKNPTAFYLCASSIQGWNTEAFFGQGTRLTVV.

The chain employs TRBV5-1 and TRBJ1-4, with D uncertain. There are 15 residues in the CDR3. V shed 5 bases and J shed 8 bases, with 19 bases lying between them. Germline V gene lookup returns CDR1 SGHRS and CDR2 YFSETQ. The CDR3 DNA sequence: TGCGCCAGCAGGAGTGGGCCAGCGGGTGGGGAAAAACTGTTTTTT. This codes for CASRSGPAGGEKLFF.

This chain uses TRBV10-2 with TRBJ2-7; D may be TRBD1 (5 bases). The ends were cut back, 3 bases at V and 0 bases at J, with 15 bases in the middle. The germline CDR1 and CDR2 sequences are WSHSY and SAAADI. CDR3 length: 16 residues. CDR3: CASSDPGTDSSYEQYV. In DNA, the CDR3 is TGCGCCAGCAGTGACCCCGGAACAGACAGCTCCTACGAGCAGTACGTC.

This chain joins TRBV5-6 and TRBJ1-2, with TRBD1 matching 8 bases. Germline trimming cut 5 bases from V and 6 bases from J; bases unmatched to any gene: 6. The CDR3 loop spans 13 amino acids. The V gene's germline CDR1 is SGHDT and CDR2 YYEEEE. This CDR3 is CASRRQQGDGYTF. Written as DNA, the CDR3 is TGTGCCAGCAGGCGACAACAGGGGGATGGCTACACCTTC.

The chain employs TRBV18 and TRBJ1-1; the D gene is possibly TRBD1 (5 bases). V lost 3 bases and J lost 1, with 9 bases in between. The CDR3 contains 14 residues. CDR1 KGHSH and CDR2 LQKENI come from the germline V gene. The CDR3 sequence: CASSPGGTNTEAFF. The CDR3 coding sequence is TGTGCCAGCTCACCGGGCGGGACGAACACTGAAGCTTTCTTT.

The chain employs TRBV10-3 and TRBJ1-2; 7 bases fit TRBD1. Looked up from germline, CDR1 is ENHRY and CDR2 is SYGVKD. CDR3 length equals 15 residues. Unmatched junction bases numbered 6, after V lost 5 bases and J lost 0 bases. CDR3 in amino acids: CAISPGTASNYGYTF. CDR3 DNA: TGTGCCATCAGTCCAGGGACAGCTTCTAACTATGGCTACACCTTC.

This clone has a single count. V gene TRBV6-5 combines with J gene TRBJ1-1, with 7 bases identical to TRBD1. CDR3 length equals 15 residues. The germline V gene has CDR1 MNHEY and CDR2 SVGAGI. V lost 4 bases to trimming and J lost 2 bases; unmatched junction nucleotides: 7. This chain's CDR3 is CASSFGTAPNTEAFF. Written as DNA, the CDR3 is TGTGCCAGCAGTTTCGGGACAGCCCCAAACACTGAAGCTTTCTTT.

The chain couples TRBV7-2 to TRBJ2-1, with 7 nucleotides matching TRBD1. The germline CDR1 and CDR2 sequences are SGHTA and FQGNSA. The CDR3 loop spans 13 amino acids. Losses at the gene ends were 4 bases for V and 6 bases for J; bases not matched to a gene: 3. Written as DNA, the CDR3 is TGTGCCAGCAGCTCAAGGGGGCCCAATGAGCAGTTCTTC. Protein: CASSSRGPNEQFF.

The V gene is TRBV2, the J gene TRBJ2-7; possible D gene TRBD2, 6 bases. The CDR3 is 14 amino acids. Germline V gene sequence: CDR1 SNHLY, CDR2 FYNNEI. Trimming removed 4 bases from V and 7 bases from J, with 17 bases in between. Here the CDR3 reads CASSGIRAAGEQYV. The CDR3 region has the DNA TGTGCCAGCAGTGGAATACGGGCGGCGGGGGAGCAGTACGTC.

The rearrangement uses TRBV12-5 and TRBJ2-7, with no clear D. The V end was cut by 3 bases, the J end by 6 bases, with 9 bases between. This CDR3 is built from 12 residues. Germline V lookup: CDR1 LGHNT, CDR2 FRNRAP. The CDR3 spells CASGFSFSEQYF. The DNA of the CDR3 is TGTGCTAGTGGTTTTTCTTTCTCCGAGCAGTACTTC.

This sequence joins TRBV29-1 and TRBJ2-1; D is uncertain. The CDR3 length is 13 residues. The germline gives CDR1 SQVTM, CDR2 ANQGSEA. V gave up 4 bases and J gave up 1 base, with 8 bases separating them. CDR3 sequence (DNA): TGCAGCGTTGTCCCAGTATCCTACAATGAGCAGTTCTTC. Protein sequence: CSVVPVSYNEQFF.

V usage is TRBV4-1 and J usage is TRBJ2-1, with 9 bases identical to TRBD2. The CDR3 contains 15 residues. Trimming at V came to 5 bases and at J to 7 bases, leaving 9 bases not matched to a gene. CDR1 is MGHRA and CDR2 is YSYEKL in the germline V gene. CDR3 DNA sequence: TGCGCCAGCAGCTATCCGGGACTAGCCCAAAATGAGCAGTTCTTC. Translated: CASSYPGLAQNEQFF.

V usage is TRBV29-1 and J usage is TRBJ2-1; 8 bases align to TRBD1. Per germline, CDR1 SQVTM and CDR2 ANQGSEA. CDR3 length: 15 amino acids. V trimming: 3 bases; J trimming: 4 bases; junction bases outside the gene matches: 8. The CDR3 spells CSVDVGDRSYNEQFF. CDR3 DNA: TGCAGCGTTGATGTCGGGGACAGGAGTTACAATGAGCAGTTCTTC.

The rearrangement links TRBV18 to TRBJ2-7; D remains ambiguous. Between the trimmed V and J ends, which lost 3 bases and 4 bases, there was a span of 10 bases. The CDR3 length is 13 residues. Germline assignment: CDR1 KGHSH and CDR2 LQKENI. The CDR3 protein is CASSPGQTYEQYV. Written as DNA, the CDR3 is TGTGCCAGCTCACCTGGGCAGACATACGAGCAGTACGTC.

This chain connects TRBV12-5 to TRBJ2-1; possibly TRBD2 for D (7 bases). This CDR3 spans 16 amino acids. Trimming stripped 7 bases from V and 3 bases from J, with 19 bases between. CDR1 and CDR2 from the germline V gene are LGHNT and FRNRAP. The CDR3: CASARGAGALYNEQFF. The CDR3 region has the DNA TGTGCTAGTGCCCGCGGGGCGGGGGCCCTCTACAATGAGCAGTTCTTC.

The chain combines TRBV14 with TRBJ2-7, with 8 bases identical to TRBD1. Looked up from germline, CDR1 is SGHDN and CDR2 is FVKESK. This CDR3 is 14 amino acids long. J lost 2 bases, V lost 6 bases, and 6 bases had no gene match. The CDR3 DNA is TGTGCCAGCAGTCAGGGGACAGGAGCCTACGAGCAGTACTTC. This codes for CASSQGTGAYEQYF.